One sample yielded the 25 T cell receptor beta chains listed below, sequenced in a study of shared clonotypes between healthy human individuals. Assay used: immunoSEQ multiplex PCR; TCRdb lists only in-frame clones, some missing. The sample records roughly 500,000 clones, over 60% being singletons. Specimen: PBMCs. The origin of the receptors is a woman aged 35 to 49 in good health. Some clones in this sample may be carry-over from other donors' samples.

This sequence joins TRBV6-5 and TRBJ2-7; a possible D gene is TRBD2 (6 bases). The germline CDR1 and CDR2 sequences are MNHEY and SVGAGI. The CDR3 has 14 residues. V gave up 2 bases and J gave up 2 bases, with 10 bases separating them. CDR3 in amino acids: CASSYHSGTYEQYF. The CDR3 DNA reads TGTGCCAGCAGTTACCATAGCGGAACCTACGAGCAGTACTTC.

CDR3 nucleotide sequence: TGTGCCAGTAGTATTAGCGAGAACACCGGGGAGCTGTTTTTT. Translation gives CASSISENTGELFF. The rearrangement joins TRBV19 to TRBJ2-2, with a weak D call TRBD2 (5 bases). Between the trimmed V and J ends, which lost 3 bases and 1 base, there was a span of 6 bases. Looked up from germline, CDR1 is LNHDA and CDR2 is SQIVND (reference sequence). The CDR3 is 14 amino acids.

The chain has TRBV28 and TRBJ2-5, with D perhaps TRBD2 (5 bases). Trimming shortened V by 3 bases and J by 4 bases, and 15 bases separated the two germline ends. The CDR3 extends over 15 amino acids. Germline-derived CDR1 and CDR2 are MDHEN and SYDVKM. The CDR3 DNA follows: TGTGCCAGCAGTTTTATCGACGCCGGGGTAGAGACCCAGTACTTC. This gives the protein CASSFIDAGVETQYF.

This chain connects TRBV5-4 to TRBJ2-1; 7 bases match TRBD2. The CDR3 contains 16 residues. J was trimmed by 7 bases and V by 3 bases; bases with no gene match: 13. Germline V gene sequence: CDR1 SGHNT, CDR2 YYREEE (reference sequence). CDR3 nucleotides: TGTGCCAGCAGCTCAAGCGGGACTAAGGGCCTTAATGAGCAGTTCTTC. This gives the protein CASSSSGTKGLNEQFF.

The rearrangement uses TRBV5-1 and TRBJ2-6; unclear D gene. This CDR3 spans 18 amino acids. CDR1 SGHRS and CDR2 YFSETQ come from the germline V gene. Trimming pared 1 base from V and 4 bases from J, leaving 18 bases between. This CDR3 reads CASSLKGIAQWGANVLTF. The CDR3 bases are TGCGCCAGCAGCTTGAAAGGGATAGCCCAGTGGGGGGCCAACGTCCTGACTTTC.

The chain carries TRBV4-3 and TRBJ2-3, with a possible D match to TRBD2 (7 bases). The CDR3 extends over 15 amino acids. CDR1 LGHNA and CDR2 YSLEER come from the germline V gene. The germline V and J ends were trimmed by 1 base and 2 bases, with 10 bases remaining between them. The DNA of the CDR3 is TGCGCCAGCAGCCAAGGCGGGGGCCCCACAGATACGCAGTATTTT. It translates to CASSQGGGPTDTQYF.

Comment on this clone: A single base separates this from a much larger clone, so it may be a read error. The chain joins TRBV9 to TRBJ2-7; D possibly matches TRBD1 or TRBD2 (5 bases each). CDR1 SGDLS and CDR2 YYNGEE come from the germline V gene. The CDR3 sequence is 13 residues long. CDR3 sequence: CVSSTRGVGEQYF. The CDR3 nucleotides read TGTGTCAGCAGCACCCGAGGGGTGGGGGAGCAGTACTTC.

The chain is built from TRBV21-1 and TRBJ2-1; no check of the table's D call, TRBD2, against the DNA was made. TRBV21-1 is a known pseudogene. This CDR3 region has 16 residues. The CDR3 loop is CATSNLRLEVVNEQFF. CDR3 in DNA: TGTGCCACCTCCAATCTAAGACTAGAGGTAGTCAATGAGCAGTTCTTC.

The chain has TRBV28 and TRBJ2-5, with no clear D. This CDR3 spans 11 amino acids. Trimming stripped 3 bases from V and 5 bases from J, with 4 bases between. CDR1 and CDR2 (germline): MDHEN, SYDVKM. The CDR3 is CASSFYETQYF. The CDR3 nucleotides are TGTGCCAGCAGTTTCTACGAGACCCAGTACTTC.

The chain couples TRBV5-6 to TRBJ2-7, with a possible D match to TRBD2 (6 bases). The CDR3 contains 13 residues. The V gene's germline CDR1 is SGHDT and CDR2 YYEEEE. Deletions cut 4 bases from V and 0 bases from J, with 8 bases between. The CDR3 reads CASSPGGSYEQYF. The CDR3 DNA reads TGTGCCAGCAGCCCCGGGGGCTCCTACGAGCAGTACTTC.

The rearrangement joins TRBV30 to TRBJ2-3, with D hard to call. This CDR3 has 14 residues. Trimming pared 0 bases from V and 4 bases from J, leaving 11 bases between. Germline CDR1 is GTSNPN and CDR2 is SVGIG (reference sequence). The CDR3 nucleotides are TGTGCCTGGAGTGTCGAATCAGGAGCAGATACGCAGTATTTT. It translates to CAWSVESGADTQYF.

This clone was observed a handful of times. V gene TRBV9 combines with J gene TRBJ2-7; 7 bases map to TRBD2. In germline, CDR1 is SGDLS, CDR2 YYNGEE. The CDR3 runs to 14 residues. Trimming at V came to 0 bases and at J to 2 bases, leaving 2 bases not matched to a gene. The CDR3 bases are TGTGCCAGCAGCGTAGGCGGGAGTCCCTACGAGCAGTACTTC. Translation gives CASSVGGSPYEQYF.

This clone was counted a single time. V and J are TRBV2 and TRBJ2-2; possibly TRBD2 for D (7 bases). The CDR3 runs to 14 residues. Trimming took 1 base from V and 13 from J, leaving 16 bases between them. The germline CDR1 and CDR2 sequences are SNHLY and FYNNEI. The CDR3 region is CASSEEGGGFSLFF. CDR3 DNA sequence: TGTGCCAGCAGTGAAGAGGGAGGGGGGTTTTCGCTGTTTTTT. Full variable domain (outside the CDR3, taken from reference TRBV2 and TRBJ2-2): EPEVTQTPSHQVTQMGQEVILRCVPISNHLYFYWYRQILGQKVEFLVSFYNNEISEKSEIFDDQFSVERPDGSNFTLKIRSTKLEDSAMYFCASSEEGGGFSLFFGEGSRLTVL.

This sequence joins TRBV5-1 and TRBJ1-1, with D unclear. The germline V and J ends were trimmed by 0 bases and 1 base, with 7 bases remaining between them. Germline CDR1 SGHRS, CDR2 YFSETQ. The CDR3 spans 14 residues. CDR3 sequence reads: CASSLGGSNTEAFF. The CDR3 bases are TGCGCCAGCAGCTTGGGAGGGTCGAACACTGAAGCTTTCTTT. Combining the CDR3 with reference TRBV5-1 and TRBJ1-1 gives the whole variable domain KAGVTQTPRYLIKTRGQQVTLSCSPISGHRSVSWYQQTPGQGLQFLFEYFSETQRNKGNFPGRFSGRQFSNSRSEMNVSTLELGDSALYLCASSLGGSNTEAFFGQGTRLTVV.

A word on this clone: The junction shows a germline mismatch at one end, possibly a read error. The CDR3 spells CASSPAGGSSEQYF. CDR3 nucleotide sequence: TGCGCCAGCAGCCCAGCGGGAGGGTCCTCCGAGCAGTACTTC. The rearrangement links TRBV5-1 to TRBJ2-7; TRBD2 matches 10 bases. The CDR3 runs 14 residues. Germline values: CDR1 SGHRS, CDR2 YFSETQ.

V and J are TRBV30 and TRBJ1-4, with no clear D. The ends were cut back, 6 bases at V and 2 bases at J, with 13 bases in the middle. The CDR3 spans 14 residues. Germline loops: CDR1 GTSNPN, CDR2 SVGIG (reference sequence). The CDR3, as DNA: TGTGCCTGTTATCAGAGGGCGACTAATGAAAAACTGTTTTTT. Residues: CACYQRATNEKLFF.

The rearrangement uses TRBV10-2 and TRBJ1-5, with TRBD1 matching over 9 bases. The CDR3 extends over 15 amino acids. The V gene's germline CDR1 is WSHSY and CDR2 SAAADI. J lost 6 bases, V lost 6 bases, and 9 bases had no gene match. As DNA, the CDR3 is TGCGCCAGCAGGGAGGGACAGGGACTGTCTCAGCCCCAGCATTTT. Amino acids: CASREGQGLSQPQHF.

J is TRBJ2-2 and V is TRBV5-5; D possibly corresponds to TRBD1 (6 bases). The V end was cut by 0 bases, the J end by 6 bases, with 15 bases between. The CDR3 sequence is 16 residues long. Germline-derived CDR1 and CDR2 are SGHKS and YYEKEE (reference sequence). CDR3 sequence (DNA): TGTGCCAGCAGCTTGGGGGTACAGGGTAGGGCCGGGGAGCTGTTTTTT. It codes for CASSLGVQGRAGELFF.

Written as DNA, the CDR3 is TGTGCCTGGAGTGTTCGGGGCAGAGGGCCTTTTGAAAAACTGTTTTTT. It is translated as CAWSVRGRGPFEKLFF. The chain recombines TRBV30 with TRBJ1-4, with D maybe TRBD1 (5 bases). There are 16 residues in the CDR3. Trimming cost V 0 bases and J 7 bases, with 18 bases left between them. CDR1 is GTSNPN, CDR2 SVGIG, per germline (reference sequence).

This clone came up a few times. The chain joins TRBV15 to TRBJ1-1; D ambiguous. The germline V gene encodes CDR1 LNHNV and CDR2 YYDKDF (reference sequence). The V end lost 5 bases, the J end lost 11 bases, and 18 bases lay between the germline ends. The CDR3 is made up of 13 amino acids. CDR3 in DNA: TGTGCCACCAGCCGAAAACTTAGGTCAGAGGCTTTCTTT. Translation gives CATSRKLRSEAFF.

This sequence joins TRBV4-1 and TRBJ1-2, with TRBD1 matching 11 bases. The CDR3 extends over 14 amino acids. Germline CDR1 is MGHRA and CDR2 is YSYEKL. Losses at the gene ends were 6 bases for V and 5 bases for J; bases not matched to a gene: 5. CDR3 DNA: TGCGCCAGCAGTCGGGACAGGGGGACATATGGCTACACCTTC. Translation gives CASSRDRGTYGYTF.

V is TRBV9 and J is TRBJ1-1; D is unresolved. V was cut by 4 bases and J by 7 bases, with 11 bases left in between. The CDR3 contains 12 residues. Germline assignment: CDR1 SGDLS and CDR2 YYNGEE. CDR3 DNA sequence: TGTGCCAGCAGCCCACAGTGGGGTGAAGCTTTCTTT. Protein: CASSPQWGEAFF.

This clone appeared a few times. V usage is TRBV10-3 and J usage is TRBJ1-2; 7 bases align to TRBD1. V trimming: 0 bases; J trimming: 7 bases; junction bases outside the gene matches: 5. Germline CDR1 and CDR2: ENHRY and SYGVKD. This CDR3 has 14 amino acids. CDR3 loop: CAISESGTVIGYTF. The CDR3 nucleotides are TGTGCCATCAGTGAGTCTGGGACAGTGATTGGCTACACCTTC.

This clone was seen only a few times. V usage is TRBV5-1 and J usage is TRBJ1-4, with TRBD1 matching 7 bases. The CDR3 runs 16 residues. The ends lost 4 bases at V and 4 bases at J; junction bases unmatched: 10. Germline-derived CDR1 and CDR2 are SGHRS and YFSETQ. CDR3 region: CASSPRGTVGNEKLFF. The CDR3 DNA is TGCGCCAGCAGCCCGAGGGGGACAGTAGGTAATGAAAAACTGTTTTTT.

A word on this clone: This may come from a read error, since a much larger clone is one base off. The rearrangement uses TRBV6-5 and TRBJ2-1, with TRBD1 matching 8 bases. The germline CDR1 and CDR2 sequences are MNHEY and SVGAGI. CDR3 length: 14 amino acids. J gave up 1 base and V 5 bases, and 1 base lay outside the gene matches. The CDR3 DNA is TGTGCCAGCAGTCACAGGGGGTCCTACAATGAGCAGTTCTTC. It codes for CASSHRGSYNEQFF.